The clone carrying this T cell receptor delta chain turned up a few times. A far more abundant clone sits one base away, making this likely a read error. Other DNA sequences within the sample encode an identical CDR3. TCRdb re-called the reads using CATT. In the table there are fewer than 8,000 delta-chain clones, roughly 0.7% of which are singletons. This specimen comes from a study of gamma-delta chains in newborns, infants, children. Study context: Microbial exposure reportedly drives polyclonal innate γδ T cell expansion after birth.

Germline V gene lookup returns CDR1 GEAIGNYY and CDR2 EKD. V lost 0 bases, J lost 0 bases, and 10 bases lay in between. The CDR3 is 16 residues long. The chain couples TRDV2 to TRDJ2; no definite D call. The material sequenced was blood. This TCR was recovered from a child who was a newborn, infant or young child, either healthy, febrile or measles-vaccinated (not recorded which). CDR3 loop: CACDTVGYALTAQLFF. In nucleotides, the CDR3 is TGTGCCTGTGACACCGTAGGGTACGCTTTGACAGCACAACTCTTCTTT.